This TCR beta chain was recorded in a study of T cells in localized non-small cell lung cancer. CDR1 and CDR2 (germline): MNHEY, SMNVEV (reference sequence). CDR3 length: 14 amino acids. The junction had 6 bases not matched to a gene; V was cut back by 6 bases and J by 2 bases. General study points: A median of about 60 of the top 100 tumor clones appeared in adjacent lung, which was paired and uninvolved.

Comments on this clone: Its antigen is unknown.

Assay: immunoSEQ multiplex PCR; the TCRdb copy retains only in-frame clones and omits some. The data hold around 6,000 clones, with roughly 90% observed a single time. This receptor was obtained from a male donor older than 55 with stage I lung adenocarcinoma. The specimen comprised peripheral blood, sampled before any cancer treatment. This sequence joins TRBV27 and TRBJ1-2, with 7 bases lining up with TRBD1. The CDR3 coding sequence is TGTGCCAGCAGCTCGCCGGGACAGAACTATGGCTACACCTTC. This sequence encodes CASSSPGQNYGYTF.